This is a list of T cell receptor beta chains from one sample in a study of beta chain features in type 1 diabetes. Repertoires were generated with immunoSEQ multiplex PCR, while TCRdb's copy carries only in-frame clones and drops some. The sample records hundreds of thousands of clones, around 9% being singletons. Sequencing was performed on central memory CD4+ T cells from blood. The receptors stem from a man aged 25-45 years with type 1 diabetes. Both conserved end residues are trimmed from each CDR3. Fields, in order: D gene, clone size, V gene, CDR3 protein. The D gene is left open where the match is weak. Expanded clones are given a class, and other clones once, few, many or no size at all.

-	few	TRBV4-3	ASSQDPRGLAPGTQY
TRBD1	few	TRBV27	ASSLGDRVAEQF
TRBD2	-	TRBV7-6	ASSLGLAVYNEQF
TRBD1	-	TRBV7-2	ASSLQGQGQETQY
-	-	TRBV2	ASRDPKNTGELF
-	few	TRBV5-4	ASSPRGPEETQY
-	-	TRBV30	AWSVGWGQSGGYT
TRBD1	few	TRBV5-4	ASSLSLAGTGYNEQF
TRBD1	-	TRBV30	AWSSGTGAVAF
-	few	TRBV19	ASRGHGEAKNIQY
TRBD2	-	TRBV11-2	ASSPIGGGASDTQY
TRBD1	-	TRBV9	ASSVGIRDSGANVLT
-	-	TRBV11-2	ASSLVRTQY
TRBD1	-	TRBV18	ASSPSGTGLNYGYT
-	-	TRBV27	ASRPAGGRAGRETQY
TRBD1	few	TRBV7-8	ASSPRTGISNQPQH
-	-	TRBV7-2	ASSSARPSGNTIY
-	-	TRBV20-1	SAGGTGKLF
-	few	TRBV6-5	ASSYSGGGETQY
TRBD1	few	TRBV7-2	ASSAFTGGTTDTQY
TRBD1	-	TRBV7-6	ASSSQTGGGTDTQY
TRBD1	-	TRBV7-9	ASSQTGGGNYGYT
TRBD2	-	TRBV30	AWSVAGANTGELF
TRBD1	few	TRBV5-1	ASSLGQGGGTEAF
TRBD1	many	TRBV10-2	ASRWTGDAEAF
-	-	TRBV5-1	ASSLGDASYEQY
-	few	TRBV2	ASRRGVGEKLF
-	-	TRBV7-2	ASSLAKGTGELF
TRBD1	-	TRBV7-2	ASSSRGPAITDTQY
-	-	TRBV2	ASSVVSWYYNEQF
-	-	TRBV4-3	ASSQDPAGLLSTDTQY
-	-	TRBV23-1	ASSQGGRVEQF
TRBD1	-	TRBV6-6	ASRVGTDYQPQH
TRBD2	-	TRBV11-2	ASTIRGTSGGNEQF
-	-	TRBV4-1	ASSLGLVADTQY
-	few	TRBV7-2	ASSLELGETQY
-	-	TRBV9	ASSPGTAANTGELF
-	-	TRBV5-1	ASSSSQSLGSNTGELF
-	few	TRBV27	ASSPLGGLSNQPQH
-	-	TRBV5-1	ASSFVSPWEETQY
TRBD1	-	TRBV4-1	ASSHGQGRFVTDTQY
-	few	TRBV27	ASHRGETQY
-	few	TRBV6-5	ASSYKLVTF
-	few	TRBV7-9	ASSFTGSTDTQY
-	few	TRBV9	ASSVGPLYEQY
-	few	TRBV27	ASSQQGGGPQY
-	few	TRBV27	ASSSIRDSSGANVLT
TRBD1	-	TRBV7-2	ASSAVQGAHEQF
-	few	TRBV7-9	ASSTGWETQY
-	few	TRBV10-3	AISGGTEAF